These T cell receptor beta chains were read from a single sample in a study of cytomegalovirus exposure and HLA in healthy donors. Sequenced by immunoSEQ multiplex PCR; TCRdb stores in-frame clones only, minus some. The sample has over 150,000 clones; 74% are singletons. What was sequenced was PBMCs. Receptor source: a man between 25 and 39 years old in good health and CMV-seronegative. The CDR3 runs from the conserved cysteine through the conserved F or W. A D gene is named only where the DNA matches it firmly. Not every row has a clone size; where given, it reads once, few, many or a size class.

-,TRBJ1-5,TRBD1,TRBV19,TGTGCCAGTAGCGACCAGCAGGGGGCTGGTCAGCCCCAGCATTTT,CASSDQQGAGQPQHF
-,TRBJ2-2,TRBD1,TRBV19,TGTGCCAGTAGTATCCCCGACAGGGCGATCGGGGAGCTGTTTTTT,CASSIPDRAIGELFF
-,TRBJ1-5,TRBD1,TRBV10-3,TGTGCCATCAGTGGGGGACAGGGGAATCAGCCCCAGCATTTT,CAISGGQGNQPQHF
-,TRBJ1-2,TRBD1,TRBV7-3,TGTGCCAGCAGCTCCTCAGGGGGCTATGGCTACACCTTC,CASSSSGGYGYTF
few,TRBJ1-4,TRBD1,TRBV30,TGTGCCTGGAGTTTAACAGGGGAAGATGAAAAACTGTTTTTT,CAWSLTGEDEKLFF
few,TRBJ2-7,TRBD1,TRBV2,TGTGCCAGCAAGGGACAGTTCTACGAGCAGTACTTC,CASKGQFYEQYF
few,TRBJ2-7,TRBD2,TRBV5-1,TGCGCCAGCAGCTTGGCACCGGGGGGACGATACGAGCAGTACTTC,CASSLAPGGRYEQYF
-,TRBJ2-6,-,TRBV19,TGTGCCAGTAGTATAACGACAGCTGGGGCCAACGTCCTGACTTTC,CASSITTAGANVLTF
-,TRBJ1-1,TRBD1,TRBV6-1,TGTGCCAGCCGACAGGGGGCCCGAACTGAAGCTTTCTTT,CASRQGARTEAFF
once,TRBJ2-5,TRBD2,TRBV5-4,TGTGCCAGCAGCCGTAGTCTCGCGGGGGTACAAGAGACCCAGTACTTC,CASSRSLAGVQETQYF
-,TRBJ2-7,TRBD1,TRBV4-3,TGCGCCAGCAGCCAGACAGGACAGGGGTCCCACGAGCAGTACTTC,CASSQTGQGSHEQYF
-,TRBJ2-7,-,TRBV5-4,TGTGCCAGCAGCTTGGCTAGCGACTACGAGCAGTACTTC,CASSLASDYEQYF
-,TRBJ1-1,TRBD1,TRBV4-2,TGTGCCAGCAGCTTACAGGGGGAAAGGACTGAAGCTTTCTTT,CASSLQGERTEAFF
many,TRBJ2-7,TRBD2,TRBV28,TGTGCCAGCAGTTTTACCGGGGGGGCTTCGGGCGAGCAGTACTTC,CASSFTGGASGEQYF
-,TRBJ2-1,-,TRBV9,TGTGCCAGCAGCGTAGATAGCTTAGGGAGCGGGGAGCAGTTCTTC,CASSVDSLGSGEQFF
-,TRBJ1-2,TRBD1,TRBV19,TGTGCCAGTCGGACAGGGGGCTCTGGCTACACCTTC,CASRTGGSGYTF
-,TRBJ2-1,-,TRBV5-4,TGTGCCAGCAGCAGAGACGGAGGCACCTACAATGAGCAGTTCTTC,CASSRDGGTYNEQFF
-,TRBJ2-7,TRBD1,TRBV5-4,TGTGCCAGCAGCTTGGAACAGGGGGTCGAGCAGTACTTC,CASSLEQGVEQYF
-,TRBJ1-5,-,TRBV6-1,TGTGCCAGCAGTGTCACAGGGAATCAGCCCCAGAATTTT,CASSVTGNQPQNF
-,TRBJ1-4,-,TRBV5-1,TGCGCCAGCAGCAAAACACCAGGTGAAAAACTGTTTTTT,CASSKTPGEKLFF
-,TRBJ2-7,-,TRBV27,TGTGCCAGCAGTTTATCGAGTGCCGGTTGCGAGCAGTACTTC,CASSLSSAGCEQYF
-,TRBJ2-7,TRBD1,TRBV15,TGTGCCACTGGGACAGGTCTCTACGAGCAGTACTTC,CATGTGLYEQYF
once,TRBJ1-1,-,TRBV5-1,TGCGCCAGCAGCTTGGCGGTGAACACTGAAGCTTTCTTT,CASSLAVNTEAFF
-,TRBJ2-1,-,TRBV5-1,TGCGCCAGCAGCTTGGTCGAAGAGAATGAGCAGTTCTTC,CASSLVEENEQFF
-,TRBJ1-6,-,TRBV6-5,TGTGCCAGCAGTTTTCGTAACAGTTCACCCCTCCACTTT,CASSFRNSSPLHF
few,TRBJ2-3,TRBD2,TRBV5-4,TGTGCCAGCAGCGCGGGGGGTAGCACAGATACGCAGTATTTT,CASSAGGSTDTQYF
once,TRBJ1-5,-,TRBV15,TGTGCCACCAGCAGAGATCGGGTTTATAGCAATCAGCCCCAGCATTTT,CATSRDRVYSNQPQHF
few,TRBJ1-4,-,TRBV7-9,TGTGCCAGCAGCTTAGGCAGGGCGGCAACTAATGAAAAACTGTTTTTT,CASSLGRAATNEKLFF
once,TRBJ1-2,TRBD1,TRBV29-1,TGCAGCGTCCCCCGGGACAGCCCTAACTATGGCTACACCTTC,CSVPRDSPNYGYTF
-,TRBJ1-2,-,TRBV9,TGTGCCAGCAGCGTAGGTTTAGGGACAACTGATGGCTACACCTTC,CASSVGLGTTDGYTF
few,TRBJ1-5,-,TRBV28,TGTGCCAGCAGTCCCCCAGGGTATCGCAATCAGCCCCAGCATTTT,CASSPPGYRNQPQHF
-,TRBJ1-2,-,TRBV2,TGTGCCAGCAGTGAGGGCCGGGAGCTTAACTATGGCTACACCTTC,CASSEGRELNYGYTF
-,TRBJ2-7,TRBD1,TRBV5-4,TGTGCCAGCAGCTGGGACAGGGAAAACGAGCAGTACTTC,CASSWDRENEQYF
-,TRBJ2-3,TRBD2,TRBV7-2,TGTGCCAGCAGCTCGGGACTAGCGGGGAGCACAGATACGCAGTATTTT,CASSSGLAGSTDTQYF
-,TRBJ1-1,-,TRBV5-1,TGCGCCAGCAGCTTGGACAGGGAAAACCCCCTGAACACTGAAGCTTTCTTT,CASSLDRENPLNTEAFF
-,TRBJ1-1,TRBD1,TRBV18,TGTGCCAGCTCACCGGTTTCTACCCGGGACAGGAACACTGAAGCTTTCTTT,CASSPVSTRDRNTEAFF
-,TRBJ2-2,-,TRBV7-2,TGTGCCAGCAGCTTATACTTCAGGACGAACACCGGGGAGCTGTTTTTT,CASSLYFRTNTGELFF
-,TRBJ2-2,TRBD1,TRBV4-1,TGCGCCAGCAGCCAAGAAAACAGGGGAATCGGGGAGCTGTTTTTT,CASSQENRGIGELFF
once,TRBJ2-3,TRBD2,TRBV19,TGTGCCAGTAGTATAGATCGGGGGGTAAATACGCAGTATTTT,CASSIDRGVNTQYF
-,TRBJ1-1,-,TRBV11-2,TGTGCCAGCAGCTCTCCGAGATACGAAGCTTTCTTT,CASSSPRYEAFF
few,TRBJ1-2,TRBD1,TRBV29-1,TGCAGCGTTGAAACGACAGGGGGGAACGGCTACACCTTC,CSVETTGGNGYTF
-,TRBJ2-7,-,TRBV7-9,TGTTCCAGCTCCCAGGGGCGCTACGAGCAGTACTTC,CSSSQGRYEQYF
-,TRBJ2-7,-,TRBV4-1,TGCGCCAGCAGCCAAGATTCCTCAGGGGTCTACGAGCAGTACTTC,CASSQDSSGVYEQYF
-,TRBJ1-1,TRBD1,TRBV7-6,TGTGCCAGCAGCTCATCTACAGGGGGCAGGGAAGCTTTCTTT,CASSSSTGGREAFF
-,TRBJ1-2,TRBD1,TRBV7-9,TGTGCCAGCAGCCCCGGACAGGGCGGCTACACCTTC,CASSPGQGGYTF
-,TRBJ1-6,TRBD1,TRBV7-2,TGTGCCAGCAGCATGACAGGGAATAATTCACCCCTCCACTTT,CASSMTGNNSPLHF
-,TRBJ1-2,-,TRBV7-2,TGTGCCAGCAGCTCCCGGTGGGTTTCTAGCTATGGCTACACCTTC,CASSSRWVSSYGYTF
-,TRBJ1-1,-,TRBV29-1,TGCAGCGTTGAAGATATACAGGGTAGGACTGAAGCTTTCTTT,CSVEDIQGRTEAFF
few,TRBJ1-4,-,TRBV5-1,TGCGCCAGCAGTTTCACTCCAGGAGGTGAAAAACTGTTTTTT,CASSFTPGGEKLFF
-,TRBJ2-7,TRBD1,TRBV5-1,TGCGCCAGCAGCTTGGCCTACGGACAGGGGGCTAACGAGCAGTACTTC,CASSLAYGQGANEQYF
-,TRBJ2-7,-,TRBV5-1,TGCGCCAGCAGCTTGGAACAGCTCTACGAGCAGTACTTC,CASSLEQLYEQYF
few,TRBJ2-5,TRBD1,TRBV11-1,TGTGCCAGCAGCTTAGATTGGACAGGGTCATCAGAGACCCAGTACTTC,CASSLDWTGSSETQYF
few,TRBJ1-1,-,TRBV19,TGTGCCAGTAGTATGGAGCGAACAGGGAACACTGAAGCTTTCTTT,CASSMERTGNTEAFF